These 24 T cell receptor beta chains were sequenced from one sample in a study of OX40 agonist ivuxolimab in advanced cancers. TCRdb keeps only in-frame clones here, not all; method: immunoSEQ multiplex PCR. The profile shows about 85,000 clones, 65% to 90% of them singletons. This sample comprised CD4+ or CD8+ T cells sorted from blood, obtained in a trial of the OX40 agonist ivuxolimab. These receptors all stem from an adult with an advanced solid tumor such as melanoma, head and neck, liver or kidney cancer.

The rearrangement links TRBV7-3 to TRBJ2-1; the D is unclear. The CDR3 runs 13 residues. Germline V gene sequence: CDR1 SGHTA, CDR2 FQGTGA. V was pared by 1 base and J by 9 bases, with 10 bases between. CDR3 bases: TGTGCCAGCAGCTTAAATTTCGGCCGTGAGCAGTTCTTC. Its protein is CASSLNFGREQFF. The whole variable domain, filled in from reference TRBV7-3 and TRBJ2-1, reads GAGVSQTPSNKVTEKGKYVELRCDPISGHTALYWYRQSLGQGPEFLIYFQGTGAADDSGLPNDRFFAVRPEGSVSTLKIQRTERGDSAVYLCASSLNFGREQFFGPGTRLTVL.

This clone was picked up a small number of times. V is TRBV19 and J is TRBJ2-3; a weak D match, TRBD2 (5 bases). CDR1 LNHDA and CDR2 SQIVND come from the germline V gene (reference sequence). CDR3 length equals 15 residues. Deletions cut 1 base from V and 0 bases from J, with 8 bases between. CDR3: CASSIGTYSTDTQYF. The CDR3 DNA reads as TGTGCCAGTAGTATAGGGACTTATAGCACAGATACGCAGTATTTT.

This chain uses TRBV9 with TRBJ1-1; TRBD1 matches at 7 bases. This CDR3 comprises 18 residues. J gave up 5 bases and V 3 bases, and 19 bases lay outside the gene matches. The germline V gene has CDR1 SGDLS and CDR2 YYNGEE. CDR3 protein: CASSGRLGLAGGVTEAFF. In DNA form, the CDR3 reads TGTGCCAGCAGCGGGAGGTTAGGACTTGCAGGGGGAGTAACTGAAGCTTTCTTT.

This sequence joins TRBV5-1 and TRBJ2-2; the match to TRBD2 covers 7 bases. The junction had 0 bases not matched to a gene; V was cut back by 4 bases and J by 3 bases. There are 13 residues in the CDR3. CDR1 and CDR2 (germline): SGHRS, YFSETQ. Here the CDR3 DNA reads TGCGCCAGCAGCCGGGGGGACACCGGGGAGCTGTTTTTT. Translated, it gives CASSRGDTGELFF.

Concerning this clone: It is likely a read error, because the conserved phenylalanine at the end of the CDR3 is missing. No DNA is shown, since the ends of the CDR3 on it are uncertain; the CDR3 is the one TCRdb lists. V usage is TRBV6-1 and J usage is TRBJ2-2; the D call TRBD2 from the table was never checked on the DNA. Germline values: CDR1 MNHNS, CDR2 SASEGT. The CDR3 spans 11 amino acids, including both terminal residues. This CDR3 reads CASSHAGRTEA.

The chain is built from TRBV28 and TRBJ2-1; D may correspond to TRBD1 or TRBD2 (5 bases each). Trimming left V 2 bases short and J 7 bases short, with 15 bases between. Germline V lookup: CDR1 MDHEN, CDR2 SYDVKM. The CDR3 contains 15 residues. Here the CDR3 DNA reads TGTGCCAGCAGTTTAATGGGACGGGCGTTTAATGAGCAGTTCTTC. As protein: CASSLMGRAFNEQFF.

This clone was found once. The gene calls are TRBV6-1 and TRBJ2-2, with D maybe TRBD2 (5 bases). V lost 9 bases, J lost 3 bases, and 14 bases lay in between. Germline V gene sequence: CDR1 MNHNS, CDR2 SASEGT. This CDR3 has 14 amino acids. CDR3 protein: CASQRALDTGELFF. The CDR3 DNA sequence: TGTGCCAGTCAGAGGGCGTTGGACACCGGGGAGCTGTTTTTT.

V usage is TRBV4-3 and J usage is TRBJ2-1; 7 bases fit TRBD1. Germline CDR1 reads LGHNA; CDR2 reads YSLEER. The CDR3 has 16 residues. Losses at the gene ends were 4 bases for V and 8 bases for J; bases not matched to a gene: 14. The CDR3 bases are TGCGCCAGCAGCCTAAGAGCAGGGGGTCTTTCCGATGAGCAGTTCTTC. Translation: CASSLRAGGLSDEQFF.

This chain connects TRBV5-1 to TRBJ2-5; 12 nucleotides agree with TRBD1. Germline loops: CDR1 SGHRS, CDR2 YFSETQ. V was clipped by 0 bases and J by 4 bases; unmatched bases: 7. The CDR3 extends over 17 amino acids. CDR3 DNA sequence: TGCGCCAGCAGCTTGGCTGCCGGGACAGGGGGCGGAGAGACCCAGTACTTC. This encodes CASSLAAGTGGGETQYF.

The gene calls are TRBV19 and TRBJ1-2; possible D gene TRBD1, 6 bases. Trimming pared 4 bases from V and 4 bases from J, leaving 25 bases between. CDR1 is LNHDA, CDR2 SQIVND, per germline (reference sequence). The CDR3 consists of 18 residues. This CDR3 is CASSTPGQRIPAGYGYTF. DNA for the CDR3: TGTGCCAGTAGTACCCCAGGACAGAGAATACCTGCGGGCTATGGCTACACCTTC.

The rearrangement joins TRBV9 to TRBJ1-1; D is perhaps TRBD1 (5 bases). The germline V and J ends were trimmed by 3 bases and 3 bases, with 15 bases remaining between them. The CDR3 spans 15 residues. CDR1 SGDLS and CDR2 YYNGEE come from the germline V gene. CDR3 coding DNA: TGTGCCAGCAGCGCAGACGGGGCTGGGGACACTGAAGCTTTCTTT. It specifies CASSADGAGDTEAFF.

V usage is TRBV11-2 and J usage is TRBJ2-3; TRBD2 matches at 11 bases. This CDR3 region has 17 residues. CDR1 and CDR2 (germline): SGHAT, FQNNGV. The V and J ends lost 5 bases and 3 bases, in that order; junction bases with no gene match: 10. The chain's CDR3 is CASSKFLAGGWTDTQYF. The CDR3 DNA follows: TGTGCCAGCAGCAAATTCCTAGCGGGGGGTTGGACAGATACGCAGTATTTT.

The chain joins TRBV19 to TRBJ2-5; 10 nucleotides line up with TRBD2. The CDR3 covers 16 residues. The junction had 6 bases not matched to a gene; V was cut back by 0 bases and J by 5 bases. CDR1 is LNHDA, CDR2 SQIVND, per germline (reference sequence). DNA of the CDR3: TGTGCCAGTAGTATAGAGAGCGGGGGGGCCGGTGAGACCCAGTACTTC. Translated, it gives CASSIESGGAGETQYF.

This chain connects TRBV7-3 to TRBJ2-1; unclear D gene. This CDR3 comprises 12 residues. The germline V and J ends were trimmed by 4 bases and 5 bases, with 6 bases remaining between them. Per the germline V gene, CDR1 is SGHTA and CDR2 is FQGTGA. The CDR3 DNA reads TGTGCCAGCAGCTGGGCGGACAATGAGCAGTTCTTC. It encodes CASSWADNEQFF.

The chain uses TRBV5-1 and TRBJ1-6, with TRBD1 as a possible D gene (6 bases). This CDR3 has 15 residues. Trimming cost V 1 base and J 5 bases, with 10 bases left between them. The V gene's germline CDR1 is SGHRS and CDR2 YFSETQ. The CDR3 reads CASSLTGTHNSPLHF. CDR3 in DNA: TGCGCCAGCAGCTTGACAGGGACACATAATTCACCCCTCCACTTT.

This chain joins TRBV7-2 and TRBJ1-3; D is ambiguous. Germline V gene data show CDR1 as SGHTA and CDR2 as FQGNSA. V lost 2 bases, J lost 4 bases, and 9 bases lay in between. The CDR3 sequence is 14 residues long. The CDR3 region is CASSLQALGNTIYF. The CDR3 DNA reads TGTGCCAGCAGCTTACAGGCACTCGGAAACACCATATATTTT.

The chain couples TRBV5-4 to TRBJ1-1; unclear D gene. Trimming cost V 0 bases and J 3 bases, with 15 bases left between them. Germline V gene data show CDR1 as SGHNT and CDR2 as YYREEE (reference sequence). This CDR3 contains 16 residues. DNA for the CDR3: TGTGCCAGCAGCTTGGCCCTTACGGCAACCCACACTGAAGCTTTCTTT. The encoded protein is CASSLALTATHTEAFF.

This clone was seen only once. The J gene is TRBJ1-3, the V gene TRBV5-4; D call uncertain. The length of the CDR3 is 15 residues. Trimming removed 0 bases from V and 2 bases from J, with 9 bases in between. From germline, CDR1 is SGHNT and CDR2 YYREEE (reference sequence). In DNA form, the CDR3 reads TGTGCCAGCAGCTTGGGAGGGAACGCTGGAAACACCATATATTTT. It encodes CASSLGGNAGNTIYF.

The chain recombines TRBV5-5 with TRBJ2-1; no reliable D call. Trimming took 0 bases from V and 10 from J, leaving 14 bases between them. This CDR3 contains 14 residues. Germline V lookup: CDR1 SGHKS, CDR2 YYEKEE (reference sequence). The CDR3, as DNA: TGTGCCAGCAGCTTGGTGGCCCACTCATCGGAGCAGTTCTTC. Translation gives CASSLVAHSSEQFF.

The V gene is TRBV18, the J gene TRBJ2-1; 10 bases are shared with TRBD2. CDR1 is KGHSH and CDR2 is LQKENI in the germline V gene. The J segment lost 0 bases and the V segment lost 4 bases, leaving 9 bases of the junction unmatched. CDR3 length: 18 residues. CDR3 coding DNA: TGTGCCAGCTCACGCTCGGGACTAGCGAAATTCTCCTACAATGAGCAGTTCTTC. This gives the protein CASSRSGLAKFSYNEQFF.

The genes are TRBV19 and TRBJ1-2; unclear D gene. The ends were cut back, 1 base at V and 2 bases at J, with 8 bases in the middle. Germline V CDR1 and CDR2: LNHDA, SQIVND (reference sequence). The CDR3 is made up of 14 amino acids. The CDR3 here is CASSIGGQNYGYTF. CDR3 DNA: TGTGCCAGTAGTATAGGAGGGCAGAACTATGGCTACACCTTC.

This clone has only a few counts. The chain combines TRBV10-2 with TRBJ2-4; D ambiguous. Trimming removed 4 bases at V and 7 bases at J, with 11 bases between. CDR3 length: 13 residues. Germline V gives CDR1 WSHSY, CDR2 SAAADI. The CDR3 DNA sequence: TGCGCCAGCAGTGTTAATAGTCGGAACATTCAGTACTTC. Encoded protein: CASSVNSRNIQYF.

This chain links TRBV16 with TRBJ2-1; D gene ambiguous. The CDR3 is 11 amino acids. Trimming cost V 5 bases and J 9 bases, with 8 bases left between them. CDR1 is KGHSY, CDR2 FQNENV, per germline. CDR3 sequence reads: CASSGEAEQFF. CDR3 nucleotides: TGTGCCAGCAGCGGAGAAGCTGAGCAGTTCTTC.

DNA for the CDR3: TGTGCCAGCAGCTTAGAACTACCGGACGAGCAGTACTTC. This codes for CASSLELPDEQYF. V usage is TRBV7-2 and J usage is TRBJ2-7, with D unresolved. Germline CDR1 and CDR2: SGHTA and FQGNSA. The CDR3 has 13 amino acids. With 1 base removed from V and 5 bases from J, the gap between germline ends came to 9 bases. The whole variable domain, remainder taken from reference TRBV7-2 and TRBJ2-7, is GAGVSQSPSNKVTEKGKDVELRCDPISGHTALYWYRQSLGQGLEFLIYFQGNSAPDKSGLPSDRFSAERTGGSVSTLTIQRTQQEDSAVYLCASSLELPDEQYFGPGTRLTVT.